The present entry profiles one T cell receptor beta chain with its context. Trimming pared 7 bases from V and 0 bases from J, leaving 17 bases between. Per the germline V gene, CDR1 is SGHTA and CDR2 is FQGNSA. The length of the CDR3 is 16 residues. This record comes from a study of early T cells in non-severe SARS-CoV-2 infection. One entry per CDR3 protein results from TCRdb running MiXCR on the 5' RACE reads. The data show 60,000 to 70,000 distinct CDR3 sequences, over 8% seen once. The source is an adult who was a healthcare worker with PCR-confirmed SARS-CoV-2 infection or an uninfected control (not recorded which). The specimen sequenced was whole blood. The gene calls are TRBV7-2 and TRBJ2-3, with D hard to call. The CDR3, as DNA: TGTGCCAGCACCCTCCGCCCCCCGCCTAGCACAGATACGCAGTATTTT. It is translated as CASTLRPPPSTDTQYF. Complete variable domain (other parts from reference TRBV7-2 and TRBJ2-3): GAGVSQSPSNKVTEKGKDVELRCDPISGHTALYWYRQSLGQGLEFLIYFQGNSAPDKSGLPSDRFSAERTGGSVSTLTIQRTQQEDSAVYLCASTLRPPPSTDTQYFGPGTRLTVL.